The T cell receptor beta chain under discussion was sequenced for a study of blood T cell repertoires in COVID-19. Study-wide background: Samples taken during acute and convalescent COVID-19 were collected in the United States, Italy and Spain. From T cells, B-cell-depleted T cells, or PBMCs came the material, which was cDNA or gDNA.

As originally analysed: Amplification of reference gene primers was used by the study to estimate nucleated cell counts. Clones were read by immunoSEQ multiplex PCR, and TCRdb kept only the in-frame ones, dropping some. For V, J and clone size, that table is used; D and trimming come from the DNA. The data contain fewer than 65,000 clones, almost 85% of them singletons. The CDR3 covers 15 residues. Germline CDR1 and CDR2: SGHVS and FQNEAQ. V shed 2 bases and J 6 bases; nucleotides not matched to a gene: 4. This TCR was sampled from a human donor in a cohort sampled during active COVID-19. The chain joins TRBV7-8 to TRBJ2-3; 11 bases are shared with TRBD2. The sample comprised peripheral blood. CDR3 coding DNA: TGTGCCAGCAGCTTAAATCGACTAGCGGGGGATACGCAGTATTTT. Protein sequence: CASSLNRLAGDTQYF. The full variable domain, in which reference TRBV7-8 and TRBJ2-3 provide the parts outside the CDR3, is GAGVSQSPRYKVAKRGQDVALRCDPISGHVSLFWYQQALGQGPEFLTYFQNEAQLDKSGLPSDRFFAERPEGSVSTLKIQRTQQEDSAVYLCASSLNRLAGDTQYFGPGTRLTVL.